What follows are 14 T cell receptor beta chains derived from one specimen sequenced in a study of T-cell reconstitution after alpha-beta-depleted transplantation in children. Preparation of the TCRbeta library was carried out with unique molecular identifiers. TCRdb independently ran MiXCR on the PCR reads; one entry per CDR3 protein. The data show about 200,000 distinct CDR3 sequences, less than 15% seen once. The sample in question was PBMCs from the stem cell graft donor, obtained from the stem cell graft. The source is a human donor who donated a stem cell graft to a child with acute lymphoblastic leukemia.

This clonotype was detected a few times. V gene TRBV24-1 combines with J gene TRBJ2-5, with TRBD1 identical over 9 bases. From germline, CDR1 is KGHDR and CDR2 SFDVKD. The CDR3 sequence is 18 residues long. The V and J ends lost 0 bases and 2 bases, in that order; junction bases with no gene match: 9. In nucleotides, the CDR3 is TGTGCCACCAGTGATTTGAACGACCCCGGGACAGGGCAAGAGACCCAGTACTTC. Protein sequence: CATSDLNDPGTGQETQYF.

This clonotype was seen at least ten times. The chain uses TRBV5-5 and TRBJ2-3, with a possible D match to TRBD2 (5 bases). CDR1 is SGHKS and CDR2 is YYEKEE in the germline V gene (reference sequence). The CDR3 length is 15 residues. Trimming removed 4 bases from V and 4 bases from J, with 16 bases in between. The CDR3 nucleotides read TGTGCCAGCAGCCCCACTAGAGAATGGGCAGATACGCAGTATTTT. It encodes CASSPTREWADTQYF.

This clonotype was observed at least ten times. The rearrangement uses TRBV12-3 or TRBV12-4 and TRBJ2-1; D is possibly TRBD1 or TRBD2 (5 bases each). The CDR3 totals 13 residues. Deletions cut 3 bases from V and 4 bases from J, with 7 bases between. The CDR3 DNA is TGTGCCAGCAGTTTGGGACGATACAATGAGCAGTTCTTC. It specifies CASSLGRYNEQFF.

This clonotype was detected ten times or more. The J gene is TRBJ2-3, the V gene TRBV5-1, with D tentatively TRBD1 or TRBD2 (5 bases each). The CDR3 is 14 amino acids. The germline V gene encodes CDR1 SGHRS and CDR2 YFSETQ. The V end was cut by 0 bases, the J end by 2 bases, with 7 bases between. The CDR3 is CASSLGDATDTQYF. CDR3 bases: TGCGCCAGCAGCTTGGGGGACGCCACAGATACGCAGTATTTT.

In this sample, this clonotype turned up many times. This chain links TRBV10-3 with TRBJ1-2; the D is unclear. This CDR3 has 12 residues. Germline loops: CDR1 ENHRY, CDR2 SYGVKD. Trimming removed 5 bases at V and 5 bases at J, with 9 bases between. The DNA for the CDR3 is TGTGCCATCAGTCATTCGGAGTATGGCTACACCTTC. Translated: CAISHSEYGYTF.

This clonotype was observed many times. The chain carries TRBV4-2 and TRBJ2-7; TRBD2 matches 8 bases. Trimming removed 1 base from V and 2 bases from J; junction bases left unmatched: 10. Germline V gene lookup returns CDR1 LGHNA and CDR2 YNFKEQ. The CDR3 is 17 residues long. The CDR3 region has the DNA TGTGCCAGCAGCCAAGTCGCCGGGACTAGGATCCCCTACGAGCAGTACTTC. This sequence encodes CASSQVAGTRIPYEQYF.

In its sample, this clonotype was seen a few times. The chain recombines TRBV5-1 with TRBJ2-7, with D perhaps TRBD1 or TRBD2 (5 bases each). The CDR3 is 15 residues long. Germline lookup yields CDR1 SGHRS and CDR2 YFSETQ. Trimming removed 4 bases from V and 7 bases from J, with 21 bases in between. CDR3 amino acids: CASSPPYERGREQYF. The CDR3 coding sequence is TGCGCCAGCAGCCCTCCTTACGAGAGGGGACGGGAGCAGTACTTC.

This clonotype was counted at least ten times. The chain combines TRBV12-3 or TRBV12-4 with TRBJ2-3; 9 bases are shared with TRBD1. The CDR3 totals 12 residues. The V gene end was trimmed by 6 bases and the J gene end by 10 bases; junction bases not matched to a gene: 5. CDR3: CASSPGQGSQYF. CDR3 bases: TGTGCCAGCAGCCCAGGACAGGGGTCGCAGTATTTT.

As concerns this clonotype: This may arise from a read error, as a much more abundant clone is one base away. The J gene is TRBJ1-5, the V gene TRBV7-2, with D uncertain. CDR1 is SGHTA, CDR2 FQGNSA, per germline. The CDR3 length is 16 residues. The CDR3 loop reads CASSLQASSSNQAQHF. CDR3 in DNA: TGTGCCAGCAGCTTACAGGCATCCAGCAGCAATCAGGCCCAGCATTTT. The full variable domain, rest sourced from reference TRBV7-2 and TRBJ1-5, is GAGVSQSPSNKVTEKGKDVELRCDPISGHTALYWYRQSLGQGLEFLIYFQGNSAPDKSGLPSDRFSAERTGGSVSTLTIQRTQQEDSAVYLCASSLQASSSNQAQHFGDGTRLSIL.

The V call is TRBV20-1, the J call TRBJ2-5, with 7 bases identical to TRBD2. This CDR3 contains 13 residues. Trimming cost V 5 bases and J 4 bases; bases outside gene matches: 7. From germline, CDR1 is DFQATT and CDR2 SNEGSKA (reference sequence). As DNA, the CDR3 is TGCAGTGCTTCGAGCGGGACCCCAGAGACCCAGTACTTC. Translated, it gives CSASSGTPETQYF.

At least ten counts were recorded for this clonotype. The chain joins TRBV12-3 or TRBV12-4 to TRBJ2-3, with TRBD1 matching over 8 bases. V trimming: 2 bases; J trimming: 12 bases; junction bases outside the gene matches: 10. CDR3 size: 14 residues. The CDR3 loop reads CASSLRQGPLSQYF. CDR3 in DNA: TGTGCCAGCAGTTTAAGACAGGGGCCTTTGTCACAGTATTTT.

The chain carries TRBV3-1 and TRBJ2-1, with TRBD2 matching 7 bases. The V gene end was trimmed by 0 bases and the J gene end by 1 base; junction bases not matched to a gene: 6. The CDR3 has 17 amino acids. Germline values: CDR1 LGHDT, CDR2 YNNKEL (reference sequence). CDR3 in amino acids: CASSQEGEGISYNEQFF. The CDR3, as DNA: TGTGCCAGCAGCCAAGAGGGGGAGGGAATATCCTACAATGAGCAGTTCTTC.

This clonotype was counted many times. The V and J genes are TRBV4-2 and TRBJ2-3; the match to TRBD1 covers 7 bases. The junction had 13 bases not matched to a gene; V was cut back by 2 bases and J by 5 bases. Germline V gene data show CDR1 as LGHNA and CDR2 as YNFKEQ. This CDR3 has 17 residues. As DNA, the CDR3 is TGTGCCAGCAGCCAACTACAGGGGAAATCGAACCGAGATACGCAGTATTTT. Translating gives CASSQLQGKSNRDTQYF.

This clonotype was seen at least ten times. V gene TRBV20-1 combines with J gene TRBJ2-1; 8 positions match TRBD2. Germline lookup yields CDR1 DFQATT and CDR2 SNEGSKA (reference sequence). The junction had 10 bases not matched to a gene; V was cut back by 6 bases and J by 9 bases. The length of the CDR3 is 13 residues. CDR3 loop: CSALGLAGAEQFF. DNA for the CDR3: TGCAGTGCCCTGGGGCTAGCGGGTGCTGAGCAGTTCTTC.